This entry lists 3 T cell receptor beta chains sequenced from one sample in a study of blood T cell repertoires in COVID-19. Here immunoSEQ multiplex PCR was the method, and the copy in TCRdb shows in-frame clones only, minus some. The table records nearly 200,000 clones, roughly 88% of them present only once. The sequenced material came from peripheral blood. The source of these receptors is a woman aged 40 to 49 who had recovered from COVID-19.

V is TRBV9 and J is TRBJ2-2; possibly TRBD2 for D (6 bases). This CDR3 region has 16 residues. CDR1 is SGDLS and CDR2 is YYNGEE in the germline V gene. The V end was cut by 1 base, the J end by 2 bases, with 12 bases between. In nucleotides, the CDR3 is TGTGCCAGCAGCGTATCTCCGGGAGTAAACACCGGGGAGCTGTTTTTT. Residues: CASSVSPGVNTGELFF.

J is TRBJ1-4 and V is TRBV6-6; D is undetermined. This CDR3 is 14 amino acids long. CDR1 and CDR2 from the germline V gene are MNHNY and SVGAGI (reference sequence). The V end was cut by 4 bases, the J end by 3 bases, with 9 bases between. CDR3 sequence: CASSWGEPNEKLFF. CDR3 DNA sequence: TGTGCCAGCAGTTGGGGAGAACCTAATGAAAAACTGTTTTTT.

The rearrangement links TRBV5-1 to TRBJ1-2; 7 nucleotides align to TRBD1. CDR3 size: 14 residues. Germline CDR1 SGHRS, CDR2 YFSETQ. V was clipped by 0 bases and J by 8 bases; unmatched bases: 7. CDR3 DNA sequence: TGCGCCAGCAGCTTGGTACAGGGGACGAACGGCTACACCTTC. Its translation is CASSLVQGTNGYTF.